Below, 19 T cell receptor beta chains from the same sample are listed, as sequenced in a study of blood T cell repertoires in COVID-19 (dated by TCRdb to 2020 to 2022). The method was the immunoSEQ multiplex PCR assay. TCRdb provides this immuneACCESS table in a form limited to in-frame rearrangements. Some clones are lacking; in checked studies, under half of them reflect an unresolved V gene, and why the rest are absent is not known. Across this sample there are tens of thousands of clones, with approximately 87% seen only once. The ten largest make up about 2.5% of the sample. Input material: peripheral blood. The receptor source for this set is a human donor in a cohort sampled during active COVID-19.

The chain carries TRBV5-4 and TRBJ2-1; 16 positions agree with TRBD2. CDR3 length: 16 residues. The germline CDR1 and CDR2 sequences are SGHNT and YYREEE (reference sequence). Trimming at V came to 4 bases and at J to 9 bases, leaving 7 bases not matched to a gene. CDR3 loop: CASSTGTSGGAAEQFF. Here the CDR3 DNA reads TGTGCCAGCAGCACTGGGACTAGCGGGGGGGCCGCTGAGCAGTTCTTC.

This clone occurred a few times. The chain joins TRBV3-1 (or the pseudogene TRBV3-2) to TRBJ2-1; D remains unclear. CDR1 and CDR2 (germline): LGHDT, YNNKEL (reference sequence). V lost 1 base and J 6 bases, leaving 7 bases between the germline ends. The CDR3 is made up of 13 amino acids. DNA of the CDR3: TGTGCCAGCAGCCAAGGCGCTAGCAATGAGCAGTTCTTC. It codes for CASSQGASNEQFF.

V and J are TRBV19 and TRBJ1-1; D gene ambiguous. Germline V gene lookup returns CDR1 LNHDA and CDR2 SQIVND (reference sequence). This CDR3 has 17 residues. Between the trimmed V and J ends, which lost 3 bases and 5 bases, there was a span of 22 bases. As DNA, the CDR3 is TGTGCCAGTAGTATGGGGTCCCTGCCATCGGGGTATACTGAAGCTTTCTTT. Translating gives CASSMGSLPSGYTEAFF.

This chain links TRBV6-5 with TRBJ2-2; D unclear. Germline lookup yields CDR1 MNHEY and CDR2 SVGAGI. This CDR3 region has 13 residues. Trimming shortened V by 5 bases and J by 7 bases, and 11 bases separated the two germline ends. The CDR3 nucleotides read TGTGCCAGCAGTAGGAGATCGAGCGGGGAGCTGTTTTTT. It translates to CASSRRSSGELFF.

The chain links TRBV24-1 to TRBJ1-2, with 7 nucleotides matching TRBD1. Trimming at V came to 4 bases and at J to 2 bases, leaving 3 bases not matched to a gene. The CDR3 runs 14 residues. The V gene's germline CDR1 is KGHDR and CDR2 SFDVKD. CDR3 amino acids: CATSETGMNYGYTF. As DNA, the CDR3 is TGTGCCACCAGTGAGACAGGGATGAACTATGGCTACACCTTC.

The CDR3 region has the DNA TGTGCCAGCTCACCCCTACTAGCGGGGGGGCTAGATGAGCAGTTCTTC. This encodes CASSPLLAGGLDEQFF. The chain has TRBV18 and TRBJ2-1, with 13 bases identical to TRBD2. The CDR3 consists of 16 residues. The V and J ends lost 3 bases and 8 bases, in that order; junction bases with no gene match: 7. CDR1 and CDR2 (germline): KGHSH, LQKENI.

V usage is TRBV29-1 and J usage is TRBJ1-1; D gene uncertain. V was pared by 7 bases and J by 1 base, with 10 bases between. CDR3 length: 12 residues. Germline V gene lookup returns CDR1 SQVTM and CDR2 ANQGSEA. CDR3 in amino acids: CSANHRNTEAFF. The CDR3 DNA follows: TGCAGCGCCAACCACAGGAACACTGAAGCTTTCTTT. The whole variable domain, remainder taken from reference TRBV29-1 and TRBJ1-1, is SAVISQKPSRDICQRGTSLTIQCQVDSQVTMMFWYRQQPGQSLTLIATANQGSEATYESGFVIDKFPISRPNLTFSTLTVSNMSPEDSSIYLCSANHRNTEAFFGQGTRLTVV.

V usage is TRBV19 and J usage is TRBJ1-5; 10 bases agree with TRBD1. In germline, CDR1 is LNHDA, CDR2 SQIVND (reference sequence). The CDR3 runs to 13 residues. Trimming removed 9 bases from V and 6 bases from J; junction bases left unmatched: 5. CDR3 loop: CASQGQGLQPQHF. CDR3 DNA sequence: TGTGCCAGCCAGGGACAGGGGCTTCAGCCCCAGCATTTT.

The J gene is TRBJ1-5, the V gene TRBV5-4; D gene ambiguous. The CDR3 spans 14 residues. V was pared by 1 base and J by 2 bases, with 7 bases between. Looked up from germline, CDR1 is SGHNT and CDR2 is YYREEE (reference sequence). The CDR3 DNA is TGTGCCAGCAGCTTGAACGGGGGCAATCAGCCCCAGCATTTT. This codes for CASSLNGGNQPQHF. The whole variable domain, filled in from reference TRBV5-4 and TRBJ1-5, reads ETGVTQSPTHLIKTRGQQVTLRCSSQSGHNTVSWYQQALGQGPQFIFQYYREEENGRGNFPPRFSGLQFPNYSSELNVNALELDDSALYLCASSLNGGNQPQHFGDGTRLSIL.

This clone was seen a few times. V gene TRBV4-2 combines with J gene TRBJ1-5; D not certain. Trimming removed 0 bases from V and 2 bases from J, with 11 bases in between. CDR1 is LGHNA, CDR2 YNFKEQ, per germline. CDR3 length equals 16 residues. CDR3 nucleotides: TGTGCCAGCAGCCAAGATACGGGAAGGGGCAATCAGCCCCAGCATTTT. Protein product: CASSQDTGRGNQPQHF.

CDR3 sequence (DNA): TGTGCCATCAGCTCCGGGACAGCCCAAGAGACCCAGTACTTC. Its protein is CAISSGTAQETQYF. V and J are TRBV10-3 and TRBJ2-5, with TRBD1 matching over 7 bases. The V gene's germline CDR1 is ENHRY and CDR2 SYGVKD. V shed 6 bases, J shed 1 base, and the junction held 5 bases outside the gene matches. The CDR3 consists of 14 residues.

The V gene is TRBV5-1, the J gene TRBJ2-5; no clear D. This CDR3 is built from 15 residues. The germline CDR1 and CDR2 sequences are SGHRS and YFSETQ. Trimming shortened V by 1 base and J by 5 bases, and 15 bases separated the two germline ends. This chain's CDR3 is CASSLSSRLEETQYF. The CDR3 nucleotides are TGCGCCAGCAGCTTGAGTAGCCGGCTTGAGGAGACCCAGTACTTC. Based on the CDR3 plus reference TRBV5-1 and TRBJ2-5, the full variable domain is KAGVTQTPRYLIKTRGQQVTLSCSPISGHRSVSWYQQTPGQGLQFLFEYFSETQRNKGNFPGRFSGRQFSNSRSEMNVSTLELGDSALYLCASSLSSRLEETQYFGPGTRLLVL.

This clone was counted a few times. The chain has TRBV7-6 and TRBJ1-5; D unclear. Trimming pared 1 base from V and 7 bases from J, leaving 8 bases between. Germline lookup yields CDR1 SGHVS and CDR2 FNYEAQ. The CDR3 totals 13 residues. CDR3 DNA sequence: TGTGCCAGCAGCTTAGGGGAGAACCAGCCCCAGCATTTT. It is translated as CASSLGENQPQHF. Full variable domain (missing parts from reference TRBV7-6 and TRBJ1-5): GAGVSQSPRYKVTKRGQDVALRCDPISGHVSLYWYRQALGQGPEFLTYFNYEAQQDKSGLPNDRFSAERPEGSISTLTIQRTEQRDSAMYRCASSLGENQPQHFGDGTRLSIL.

This clone was found once. The chain joins TRBV6-5 to TRBJ1-1; D is perhaps TRBD1 (5 bases). There are 15 residues in the CDR3. V lost 0 bases to trimming and J lost 4 bases, with 12 bases between them. CDR1 and CDR2 from the germline V gene are MNHEY and SVGAGI. The CDR3 protein is CASSYSGRIVTEAFF. Written as DNA, the CDR3 is TGTGCCAGCAGTTACTCGGGGCGGATAGTCACTGAAGCTTTCTTT.

This chain links TRBV7-9 with TRBJ1-2, with D unclear. This CDR3 region has 14 residues. V lost 3 bases, J lost 6 bases, and 14 bases lay in between. Germline CDR1 SEHNR, CDR2 FQNEAQ (reference sequence). CDR3 nucleotides: TGTGCCAGCAGCTTTAAGAGTCCCCAGGATGGCTACACCTTC. Encoded protein: CASSFKSPQDGYTF. The variable domain in full, completed from reference TRBV7-9 and TRBJ1-2, reads DTGVSQNPRHKITKRGQNVTFRCDPISEHNRLYWYRQTLGQGPEFLTYFQNEAQLEKSRLLSDRFSAERPKGSFSTLEIQRTEQGDSAMYLCASSFKSPQDGYTFGSGTRLTVV.

This chain joins TRBV6-5 and TRBJ2-7; TRBD1 agrees at 7 bases. CDR1 and CDR2 (germline): MNHEY, SVGAGI. Trimming at V came to 6 bases and at J to 7 bases, leaving 6 bases not matched to a gene. CDR3 length: 12 residues. CDR3: CASRQIQGEQYF. CDR3 nucleotide sequence: TGTGCCAGCAGGCAAATACAGGGGGAGCAGTACTTC.

The rearrangement joins TRBV6-2 or TRBV6-3 to TRBJ2-7, with 15 bases that match TRBD2. The V gene's germline CDR1 is MNHEY and CDR2 SVGEGT. The CDR3 runs to 17 residues. The V segment lost 2 bases and the J segment 0 bases; nucleotides outside the gene matches: 2. CDR3 residues: CASSYGLAGGYSYEQYF. In DNA, the CDR3 is TGTGCCAGCAGTTACGGACTAGCGGGGGGGTACTCCTACGAGCAGTACTTC.

This clone was recorded once. For the CDR3, the DNA is TGTGCCAGCAGCTTAACGACTAGCGGGAGAGTGAAGACCCAGTACTTC. It translates to CASSLTTSGRVKTQYF. V usage is TRBV7-9 and J usage is TRBJ2-5, with TRBD2 matching 12 bases. Germline CDR1 SEHNR, CDR2 FQNEAQ (reference sequence). CDR3 length equals 16 residues. The junction had 7 bases not matched to a gene; V was cut back by 2 bases and J by 6 bases.

The chain employs TRBV5-1 and TRBJ1-1; D not resolved. V was clipped by 4 bases and J by 6 bases, with 13 bases between them. Germline CDR1 and CDR2: SGHRS and YFSETQ. This CDR3 has 13 residues. The DNA of the CDR3 is TGCGCCAGCAGCCAGTGGAGGACGGCTGAAGCTTTCTTT. It encodes CASSQWRTAEAFF.